This T cell receptor (beta chain) came from a study of blood T cell repertoires in COVID-19. This table comes from immunoSEQ multiplex PCR, and its TCRdb copy is limited to in-frame clones, with some not included. Of roughly 240,000 clones in the sample, roughly 85% are singletons; the top ten hold 3.5% to 4%. V was shortened by 1 base and J by 6 bases, with 15 bases between the two germline ends. The CDR3 has 16 amino acids. The germline CDR1 and CDR2 sequences are MGHRA and YSYEKL. V and J are TRBV4-1 and TRBJ1-4, with D possibly matching TRBD1 (5 bases). This receptor was obtained from a woman in her forties who had been exposed to COVID-19. Material for sequencing was PBMCs or T cells enriched from blood (not recorded which). Here the CDR3 DNA reads TGCGCCAGCAGCCAAGGCGCCCAGGGCCCCTATGAAAAACTGTTTTTT. The encoded protein is CASSQGAQGPYEKLFF.